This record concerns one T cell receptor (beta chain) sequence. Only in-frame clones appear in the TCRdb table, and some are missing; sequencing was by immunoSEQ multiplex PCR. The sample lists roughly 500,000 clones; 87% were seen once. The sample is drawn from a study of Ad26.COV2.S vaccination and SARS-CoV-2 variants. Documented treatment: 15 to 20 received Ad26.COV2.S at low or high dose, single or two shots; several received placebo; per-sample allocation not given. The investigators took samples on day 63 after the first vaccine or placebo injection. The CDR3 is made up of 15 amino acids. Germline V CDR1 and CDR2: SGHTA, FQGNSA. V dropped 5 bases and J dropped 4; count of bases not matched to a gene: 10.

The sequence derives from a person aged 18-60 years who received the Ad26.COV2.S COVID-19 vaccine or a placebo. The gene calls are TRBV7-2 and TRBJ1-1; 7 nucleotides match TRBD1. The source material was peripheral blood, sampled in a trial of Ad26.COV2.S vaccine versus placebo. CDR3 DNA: TGTGCCAGCAGCATCCCCCGACAGGGTTTCACTGAAGCTTTCTTT. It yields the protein CASSIPRQGFTEAFF.